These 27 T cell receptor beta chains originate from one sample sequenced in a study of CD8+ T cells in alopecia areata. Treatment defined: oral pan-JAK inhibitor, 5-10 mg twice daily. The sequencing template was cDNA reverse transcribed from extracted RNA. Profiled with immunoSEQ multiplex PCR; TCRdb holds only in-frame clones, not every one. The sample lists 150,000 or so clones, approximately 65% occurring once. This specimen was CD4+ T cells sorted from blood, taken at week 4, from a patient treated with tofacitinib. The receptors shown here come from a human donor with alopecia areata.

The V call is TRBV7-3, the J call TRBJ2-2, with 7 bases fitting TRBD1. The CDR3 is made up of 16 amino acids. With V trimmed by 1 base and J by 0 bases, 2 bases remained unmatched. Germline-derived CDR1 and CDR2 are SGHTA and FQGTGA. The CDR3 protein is CASSLMGTANTGELFF. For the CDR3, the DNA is TGTGCCAGCAGCTTAATGGGGACAGCGAACACCGGGGAGCTGTTTTTT.

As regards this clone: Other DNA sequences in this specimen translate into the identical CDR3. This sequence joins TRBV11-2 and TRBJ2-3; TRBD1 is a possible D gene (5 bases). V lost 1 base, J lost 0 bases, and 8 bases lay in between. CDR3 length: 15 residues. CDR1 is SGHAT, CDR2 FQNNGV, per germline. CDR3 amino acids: CASSLGAGSTDTQYF. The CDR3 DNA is TGTGCCAGCAGCTTAGGGGCAGGGAGCACAGATACGCAGTATTTT.

CDR3 nucleotides: TGCGCCAGCAGCCCACCAGGATCTCCCCGACACAATGAGCAGTTCTTC. Its protein is CASSPPGSPRHNEQFF. The chain joins TRBV5-1 to TRBJ2-1; D gene ambiguous. CDR3 length: 16 residues. The germline V gene encodes CDR1 SGHRS and CDR2 YFSETQ. Trimming cost V 4 bases and J 5 bases, with 19 bases left between them.

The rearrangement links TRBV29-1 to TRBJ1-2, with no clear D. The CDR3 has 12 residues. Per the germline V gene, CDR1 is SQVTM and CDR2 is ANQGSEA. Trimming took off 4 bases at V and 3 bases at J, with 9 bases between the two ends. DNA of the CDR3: TGCAGCGTTGGTCAGTCTGACTATGGCTACACCTTC. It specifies CSVGQSDYGYTF.

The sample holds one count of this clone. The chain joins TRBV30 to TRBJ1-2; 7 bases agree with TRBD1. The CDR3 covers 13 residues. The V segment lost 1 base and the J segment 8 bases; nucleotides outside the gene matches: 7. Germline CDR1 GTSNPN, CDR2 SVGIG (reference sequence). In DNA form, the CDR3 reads TGTGCCTGGAGTGCCCTGACAGGGCTCGGCTACACCTTC. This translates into CAWSALTGLGYTF.

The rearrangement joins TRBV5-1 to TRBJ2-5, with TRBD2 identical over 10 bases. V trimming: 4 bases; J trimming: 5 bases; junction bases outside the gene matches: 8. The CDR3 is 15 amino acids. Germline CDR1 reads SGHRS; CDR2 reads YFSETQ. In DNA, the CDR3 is TGCGCCAGCAGCCCCGACGCAGCGGGGGGGGAGACCCAGTACTTC. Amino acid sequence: CASSPDAAGGETQYF.

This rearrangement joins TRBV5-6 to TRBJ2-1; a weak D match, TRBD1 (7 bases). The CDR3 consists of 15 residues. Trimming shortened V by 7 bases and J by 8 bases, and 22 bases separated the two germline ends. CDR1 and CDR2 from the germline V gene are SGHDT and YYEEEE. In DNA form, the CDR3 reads TGTGCCAGCTCCAGGGGGGCAGGTTGGGGCGATGAGCAGTTCTTC. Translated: CASSRGAGWGDEQFF.

The CDR3 loop reads CASSLWTGSGANVLTF. As DNA, the CDR3 is TGTGCCAGCAGCCTATGGACAGGGTCCGGGGCCAACGTCCTGACTTTC. J is TRBJ2-6 and V is TRBV9; 8 bases are shared with TRBD1. The CDR3 loop spans 16 amino acids. The ends lost 4 bases at V and 4 bases at J; junction bases unmatched: 7. The germline V gene encodes CDR1 SGDLS and CDR2 YYNGEE.

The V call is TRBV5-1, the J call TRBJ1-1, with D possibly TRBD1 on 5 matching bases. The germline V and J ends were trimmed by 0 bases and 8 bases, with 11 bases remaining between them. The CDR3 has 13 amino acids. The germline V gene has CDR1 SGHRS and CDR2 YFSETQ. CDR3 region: CASSLGQILEAFF. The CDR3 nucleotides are TGCGCCAGCAGCTTGGGACAGATCCTCGAAGCTTTCTTT.

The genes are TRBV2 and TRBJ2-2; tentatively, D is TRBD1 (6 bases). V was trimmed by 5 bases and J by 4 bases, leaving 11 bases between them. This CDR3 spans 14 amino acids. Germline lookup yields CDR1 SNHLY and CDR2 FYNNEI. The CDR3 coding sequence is TGTGCCAGCAGTCCCCAAGGGGGCACCGGGGAGCTGTTTTTT. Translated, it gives CASSPQGGTGELFF.

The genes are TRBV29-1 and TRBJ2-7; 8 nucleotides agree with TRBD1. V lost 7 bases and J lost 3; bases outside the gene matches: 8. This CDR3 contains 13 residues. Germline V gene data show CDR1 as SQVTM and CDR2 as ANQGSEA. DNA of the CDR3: TGCAGCGGACTTGACAGGGGAGGCTACGAGCAGTACTTC. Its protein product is CSGLDRGGYEQYF.

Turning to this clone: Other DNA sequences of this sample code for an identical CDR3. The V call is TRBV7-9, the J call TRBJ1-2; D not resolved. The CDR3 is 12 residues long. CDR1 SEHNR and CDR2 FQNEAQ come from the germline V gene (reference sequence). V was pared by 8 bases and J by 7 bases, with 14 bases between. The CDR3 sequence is CASSPHLGGYTF. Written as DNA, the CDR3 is TGTGCCAGCTCCCCCCACCTTGGTGGCTACACCTTC.

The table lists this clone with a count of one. The CDR3 DNA is TGTGCCAGCAGCTTAGAGCCAGTCTATCGAGCTTTCTTT. Translated: CASSLEPVYRAFF. This chain connects TRBV11-2 to TRBJ1-1; D unclear. CDR1 is SGHAT, CDR2 FQNNGV, per germline. V dropped 0 bases and J dropped 10 bases, with 12 bases sitting between them. The CDR3 is 13 residues long.

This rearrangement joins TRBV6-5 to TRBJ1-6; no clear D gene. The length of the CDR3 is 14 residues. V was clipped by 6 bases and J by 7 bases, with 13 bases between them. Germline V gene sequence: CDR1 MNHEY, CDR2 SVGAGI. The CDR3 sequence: CASRWTSGNSPLHF. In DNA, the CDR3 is TGTGCCAGCAGGTGGACCAGCGGGAATTCACCCCTCCACTTT.

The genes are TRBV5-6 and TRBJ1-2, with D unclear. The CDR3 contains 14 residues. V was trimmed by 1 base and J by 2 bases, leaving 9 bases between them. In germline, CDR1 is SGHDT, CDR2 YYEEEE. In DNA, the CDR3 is TGTGCCAGCAGCTTGCCTCATGAGAACTATGGCTACACCTTC. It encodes CASSLPHENYGYTF.

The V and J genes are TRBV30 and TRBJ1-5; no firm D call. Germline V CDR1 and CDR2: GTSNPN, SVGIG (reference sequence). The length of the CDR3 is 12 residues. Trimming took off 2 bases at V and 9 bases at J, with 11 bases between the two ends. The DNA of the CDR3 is TGTGCCTGGAGTCGCCCGAGCCGGCCCCAGCATTTT. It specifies CAWSRPSRPQHF. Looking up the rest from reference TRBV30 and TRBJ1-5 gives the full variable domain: SQTIHQWPATLVQPVGSPLSLECTVEGTSNPNLYWYRQAAGRGLQLLFYSVGIGQISSEVPQNLSASRPQDRQFILSSKKLLLSDSGFYLCAWSRPSRPQHFGDGTRLSIL.

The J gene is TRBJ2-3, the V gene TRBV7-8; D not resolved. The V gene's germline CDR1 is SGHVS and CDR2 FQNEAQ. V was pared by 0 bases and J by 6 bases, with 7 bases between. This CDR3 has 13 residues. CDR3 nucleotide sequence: TGTGCCAGCAGCTTAGCGCAAAGGGATACGCAGTATTTT. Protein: CASSLAQRDTQYF.

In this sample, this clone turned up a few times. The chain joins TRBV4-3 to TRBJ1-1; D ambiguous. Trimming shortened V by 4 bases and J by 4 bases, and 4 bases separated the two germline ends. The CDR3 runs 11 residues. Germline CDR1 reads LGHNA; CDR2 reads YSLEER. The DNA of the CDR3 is TGCGCCAGCAGCCGAGGCACTGAAGCTTTCTTT. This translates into CASSRGTEAFF.

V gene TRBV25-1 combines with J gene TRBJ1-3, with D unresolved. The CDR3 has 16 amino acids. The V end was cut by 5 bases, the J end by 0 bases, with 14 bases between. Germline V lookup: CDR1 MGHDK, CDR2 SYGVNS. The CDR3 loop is CASSPNLGLSGNTIYF. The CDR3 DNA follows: TGTGCCAGCAGTCCGAATCTAGGACTCTCTGGAAACACCATATATTTT.

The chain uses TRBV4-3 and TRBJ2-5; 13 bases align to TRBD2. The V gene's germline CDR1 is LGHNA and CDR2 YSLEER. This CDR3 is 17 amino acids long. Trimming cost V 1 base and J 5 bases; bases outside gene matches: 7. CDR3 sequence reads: CASSQGRLAGGSETQYF. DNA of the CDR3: TGCGCCAGCAGCCAAGGGCGACTAGCGGGGGGCTCGGAGACCCAGTACTTC.

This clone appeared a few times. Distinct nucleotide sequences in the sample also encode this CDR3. CDR3 nucleotide sequence: TGCAGCGTTTCTGGGGCCAACGTCCTGACTTTC. It specifies CSVSGANVLTF. The V call is TRBV29-1, the J call TRBJ2-6, with D hard to call. This CDR3 region has 11 residues. The V end lost 5 bases, the J end lost 1 base, and 0 bases lay between the germline ends. The germline V gene has CDR1 SQVTM and CDR2 ANQGSEA.

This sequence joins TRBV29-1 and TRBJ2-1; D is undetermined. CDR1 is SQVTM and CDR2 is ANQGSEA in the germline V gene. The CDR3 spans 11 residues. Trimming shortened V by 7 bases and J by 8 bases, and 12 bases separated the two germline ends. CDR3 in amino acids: CSATFADEQFF. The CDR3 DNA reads TGCAGCGCCACTTTTGCTGATGAGCAGTTCTTC.

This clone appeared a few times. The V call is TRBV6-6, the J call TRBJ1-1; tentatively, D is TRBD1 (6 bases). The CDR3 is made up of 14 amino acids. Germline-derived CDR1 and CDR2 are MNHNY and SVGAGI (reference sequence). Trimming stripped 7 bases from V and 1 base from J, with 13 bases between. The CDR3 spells CASKGVVGNTEAFF. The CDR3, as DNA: TGTGCCAGCAAGGGGGTTGTTGGGAACACTGAAGCTTTCTTT.

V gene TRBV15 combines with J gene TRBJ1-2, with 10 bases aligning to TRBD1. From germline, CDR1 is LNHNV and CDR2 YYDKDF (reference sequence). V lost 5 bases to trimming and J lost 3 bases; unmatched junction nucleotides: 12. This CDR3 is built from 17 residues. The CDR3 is CATSPGTGDVRDYGYTF. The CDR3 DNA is TGTGCCACCAGCCCCGGGACAGGGGACGTTCGGGACTATGGCTACACCTTC.

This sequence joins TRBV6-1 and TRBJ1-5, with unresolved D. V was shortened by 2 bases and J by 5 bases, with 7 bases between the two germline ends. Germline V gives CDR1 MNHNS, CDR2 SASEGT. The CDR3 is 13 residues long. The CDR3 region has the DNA TGTGCCAGCAGTGAATTCGGCGATCAGCCCCAGCATTTT. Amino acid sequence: CASSEFGDQPQHF.

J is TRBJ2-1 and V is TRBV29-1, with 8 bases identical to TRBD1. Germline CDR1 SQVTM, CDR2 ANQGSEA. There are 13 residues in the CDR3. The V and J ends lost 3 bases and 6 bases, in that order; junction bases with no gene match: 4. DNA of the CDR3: TGCAGCGTTGATGGGACAGGTTCCAATGAGCAGTTCTTC. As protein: CSVDGTGSNEQFF.

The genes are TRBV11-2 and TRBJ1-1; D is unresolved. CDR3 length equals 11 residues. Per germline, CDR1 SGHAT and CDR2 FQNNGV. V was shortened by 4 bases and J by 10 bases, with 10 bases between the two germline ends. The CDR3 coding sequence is TGTGCCAGCAGCTCCCGTGCGGGAGCTTTCTTT. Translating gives CASSSRAGAFF.